This T cell receptor (beta chain) was documented in a study of T-cell memory formation after mild COVID-19. Overall study results and limits: Day 37-peaking second-wave clones had unconfirmed SARS-CoV-2 specificity. Contracting CD8+ clones were enriched in EMRA, CD4+ mainly in CM and EM.

With V trimmed by 5 bases and J by 2 bases, 6 bases remained unmatched. CDR1 and CDR2 (germline): SGHTA, FQGNSA. The CDR3 sequence is 15 residues long. The TCR alpha and TCR beta cDNA libraries, bearing sample barcodes and UMIs, were generated by 5'RACE using constant-segment primers. A single record per CDR3 protein comes from TCRdb applying MiXCR to the 5' RACE reads. The sample records 290,000 or so distinct CDR3 sequences, roughly a fifth being singletons. This clonotype showed up just a few times. Its target is not known. The V call is TRBV7-2, the J call TRBJ2-5; 9 bases align to TRBD2. This TCR was recovered from a man younger than 30 who had mild COVID-19 (a few samples of this study predate the infection). Cell type and time point are not known. The sequencing input was PBMCs or a T cell subset sorted from them (not recorded which). In nucleotides, the CDR3 is TGTGCCAGCAGCAAACCTCTAGCGGGGCAAGAGACCCAGTACTTC. Its translation: CASSKPLAGQETQYF. Filled out from reference TRBV7-2 and TRBJ2-5, the complete variable domain reads GAGVSQSPSNKVTEKGKDVELRCDPISGHTALYWYRQSLGQGLEFLIYFQGNSAPDKSGLPSDRFSAERTGGSVSTLTIQRTQQEDSAVYLCASSKPLAGQETQYFGPGTRLLVL.